This T cell receptor beta chain was observed in a study of Graves' ophthalmopathy and Graves' hyperthyroidism. At least ten counts were recorded for this clonotype. For repertoire sequencing, the TCR beta CDR3 regions were amplified from RNA transcripts. HTBI primers primed a first-round RT-PCR, and a second-round multiplex PCR followed. TCRdb re-analysed the multiplex PCR reads in MiXCR, keeping a single row per CDR3 protein. The sample holds just over 600,000 distinct CDR3 sequences, about 24% seen once. There are 14 residues in the CDR3. CDR1 MNHNS and CDR2 SASEGT come from the germline V gene. Deletions cut 6 bases from V and 4 bases from J, with 10 bases between.

The V and J genes are TRBV6-1 and TRBJ1-6; maybe TRBD1 (6 bases). The receptor was derived from a woman in her late teens or twenties with stable Graves' hyperthyroidism. Some clones in this sample may be carry-over from other donors' samples. Sequencing used peripheral blood. The CDR3 DNA follows: TGTGCCAGCAGCCCCGGACAGTATAATTCACCCCTCCACTTT. Translation gives CASSPGQYNSPLHF.